These T cell receptor beta chains were read from a single sample in a study of shared clonotypes between healthy human individuals. Profiling relied on immunoSEQ multiplex PCR, and the TCRdb table lists in-frame clones only, not all of them. Of 630,000 or so clones in the sample, more than 95% were seen once. Sequencing was carried out using naive CD8+ T cells sorted from blood. The receptors shown here come from a man aged 25-40 years in good health. Both conserved end residues are part of each CDR3. D genes are given only for firm matches. Clone sizes are given selectively: once, few, many, or a class where the clone is expanded.

abundance,d_gene,j_gene,v_gene,CDR3aa,CDR3nt
-,-,TRBJ1-3,TRBV11-2,CASSLEGRWSSGNTIYF,TGTGCCAGCAGCTTAGAGGGCAGGTGGAGCTCTGGAAACACCATATATTTT
-,-,TRBJ2-1,TRBV7-6,CASSLTPRTSYNEQFF,TGTGCCAGCAGCTTAACCCCGCGAACGAGTTACAATGAGCAGTTCTTC
-,-,TRBJ1-1,TRBV10-3,CASDAGENTEAFF,TGTGCCAGCGACGCAGGGGAGAACACTGAAGCTTTCTTT
-,TRBD2,TRBJ2-1,TRBV7-7,CASSPRPGLGTYNEQFF,TGTGCCAGCAGCCCCAGGCCGGGACTAGGGACCTACAATGAGCAGTTCTTC
-,TRBD2,TRBJ2-1,TRBV6-5,CASSADGAGSNEQFF,TGTGCCAGCAGCGCCGATGGAGCGGGATCAAATGAGCAGTTCTTC
-,-,TRBJ1-1,TRBV14,CASSQVLVRPLNTEAFF,TGTGCCAGCAGCCAAGTTCTCGTCAGACCATTGAACACTGAAGCTTTCTTT
-,TRBD2,TRBJ2-3,TRBV15,CATLITGLAGGTDTQYF,TGTGCCACCTTAATCACGGGACTAGCGGGAGGTACAGATACGCAGTATTTT
-,-,TRBJ1-2,TRBV18,CASSAASDYGYTF,TGTGCCAGCTCAGCGGCCTCCGACTATGGCTACACCTTC
-,TRBD1,TRBJ1-1,TRBV18,CASSFRDRVVGTEAFF,TGTGCCAGCTCATTCCGGGACAGGGTGGTAGGCACTGAAGCTTTCTTT
once,TRBD1,TRBJ1-2,TRBV4-1,CASSQERGGGPYGYTF,TGCGCCAGCAGCCAAGAGCGAGGGGGCGGTCCCTATGGCTACACCTTC
-,TRBD2,TRBJ2-1,TRBV7-9,CASSLGTSGTLNEQFF,TGTGCCAGCAGCTTGGGAACTAGCGGGACTCTTAATGAGCAGTTCTTC
-,TRBD1,TRBJ1-5,TRBV2,CASSVGTVSQPQHF,TGTGCCAGCAGTGTGGGGACAGTTTCGCAGCCCCAGCATTTT
once,-,TRBJ1-1,TRBV27,CASIRNTEAFF,TGTGCCAGCATAAGGAACACTGAAGCTTTCTTT
-,-,TRBJ1-5,TRBV19,CASSHTRSLNQPQHF,TGTGCCAGTAGCCATACCCGGTCACTCAATCAGCCCCAGCATTTT
-,-,TRBJ2-7,TRBV29-1,CSAYVGLAYEQYF,TGCAGCGCTTACGTCGGACTCGCCTACGAGCAGTACTTC
-,TRBD2,TRBJ2-2,TRBV18,CASSPGPREIGGELFF,TGTGCCAGCTCACCTGGTCCGCGGGAGATCGGCGGGGAGCTGTTTTTT
-,-,TRBJ2-7,TRBV7-9,CASSLGPSYEQYF,TGTGCCAGCAGCTTAGGGCCATCCTACGAGCAGTACTTC
-,-,TRBJ2-7,TRBV29-1,CSVETQGREQYF,TGCAGCGTTGAAACACAGGGCCGGGAGCAGTACTTC
-,-,TRBJ1-5,TRBV6-1,CASTDTGLSNQPQHF,TGTGCCAGCACTGATACGGGGTTGAGCAATCAGCCCCAGCATTTT
-,TRBD2,TRBJ2-3,TRBV9,CASSSGTSGGTDTQYF,TGTGCCAGCAGCTCGGGGACTAGCGGGGGCACAGATACGCAGTATTTT
-,TRBD1,TRBJ2-2,TRBV28,CASSFPGTVGGELFF,TGTGCCAGCAGTTTCCCCGGGACAGTTGGCGGGGAGCTGTTTTTT
-,-,TRBJ1-4,TRBV10-3,CAISERGDNEKLFF,TGTGCCATCAGTGAGCGCGGGGACAATGAAAAACTGTTTTTT
-,TRBD2,TRBJ2-2,TRBV5-1,CASSGALGLAATGELFF,TGCGCCAGCAGCGGGGCCCTCGGACTAGCGGCAACCGGGGAGCTGTTTTTT
-,TRBD2,TRBJ2-1,TRBV5-4,CASSISGLATEQFF,TGTGCCAGCAGCATCTCTGGACTAGCAACTGAGCAGTTCTTC
-,-,TRBJ2-3,TRBV7-9,CASSLVVADTQYF,TGTGCCAGCAGCCTCGTGGTGGCAGATACGCAGTATTTT
-,-,TRBJ1-4,TRBV11-2,CASSLVFPATNEKLFF,TGTGCCAGCAGCTTAGTATTTCCTGCAACTAATGAAAAACTGTTTTTT
-,-,TRBJ1-2,TRBV7-9,CATNQSPRTPIGYGYTF,TGTGCCACCAACCAGTCCCCCAGGACCCCGATTGGCTATGGCTACACCTTC
-,TRBD1,TRBJ2-5,TRBV2,CASSVGQGAYRYQETQYF,TGTGCCAGCAGTGTCGGCCAGGGGGCATATCGGTACCAAGAGACCCAGTACTTC